This TCR beta chain was identified during a study of cytomegalovirus exposure and HLA in healthy donors. Germline V CDR1 and CDR2: SGHVS, FQNEAQ. This CDR3 is built from 17 residues. The J segment lost 0 bases and the V segment lost 5 bases, leaving 11 bases of the junction unmatched. Study-level results: As was reported, the classifier diagnosed cytomegalovirus status with high specificity and sensitivity. Later, an analysis found that TCR clusters from the first cohort tended to co-occur in the roughly 110 validation repertoires. The listing of 150 to 200 TCR beta chains classed them as cytomegalovirus-associated.

With regard to this clone: What it recognizes is unknown.

The study drew the donors from its approximately 110-subject validation cohort, separate from the approximately 690-subject first cohort. Method: immunoSEQ multiplex PCR; TCRdb's copy keeps in-frame clones and lacks some. The sample has some 49,000 clones, about 90% seen once. The chain is built from TRBV7-8 and TRBJ2-3, with 7 bases identical to TRBD1. The sequencing input was PBMCs. The receptor was isolated from a man between 18 and 35 years old in good health and CMV-seronegative. In DNA, the CDR3 is TGTGCCAGCAGCCTAAAACCAGGGGGTAAAAGCACAGATACGCAGTATTTT. Translation: CASSLKPGGKSTDTQYF.